The entry that follows covers one TCR beta chain sequence. These data belong to a study of blood T cells in healthy people across ages. Deletions cut 0 bases from V and 9 bases from J, with 17 bases between. The CDR3 has 15 amino acids. The germline gives CDR1 KGHSY, CDR2 FQNENV. For the second PCR, which ran for 7 to 11 cycles, a sample-barcoded 5' primer and a J-beta primer mix were used. MiXCR was run by TCRdb on the 5' RACE reads, yielding one entry per CDR3 protein. The sample has over 1.5 million distinct CDR3 sequences, around half seen once. The gene calls are TRBV16 and TRBJ1-2; no definite D call. This clonotype was sampled from a woman in her 40s in good health. Sequencing was performed on blood. For the CDR3, the DNA is TGTGCCAGCAGCCAATCGCGGGAGTACTCCCTGCGCTACACCTTC. Protein sequence: CASSQSREYSLRYTF.